These 10 T cell receptor beta chains came from one sample sequenced in a study of CXCR3-negative and CXCR3-positive naive CD8 T cells. The libraries of TRB cDNA were constructed through 5' RACE using UMI labels. TCRdb reprocessed the 5' RACE reads, keeping one entry per CDR3 protein, no DNA. Found here are over 100,000 distinct CDR3 sequences; the top ten clones hold 0.29%. The sequenced sample consisted of naive CXCR3- CD8+ T cells from blood. Subset defined: CD45RO-CCR7+CD27+CD95- naive CD8+ T cells lacking CXCR3 (TNR3-). All receptors come from a human donor in good health. Some clones in this sample may be carry-over from other donors' samples.

The rearrangement links TRBV7-6 to TRBJ2-7; TCRdb indicates TRBD1, and absent DNA this call remains unverified. Germline V gene lookup returns CDR1 SGHVS and CDR2 FNYEAQ. The CDR3 covers 15 residues. CDR3 residues: CASSLDGGGNYEQYF.

The V and J genes are TRBV7-3 and TRBJ2-1. The length of the CDR3 is 15 residues. Germline assignment: CDR1 SGHTA and CDR2 FQGTGA. The CDR3 protein is CASSSQRELNNEQFF. The variable domain in full, with the rest retrieved from reference TRBV7-3 and TRBJ2-1, is GAGVSQTPSNKVTEKGKYVELRCDPISGHTALYWYRQSLGQGPEFLIYFQGTGAADDSGLPNDRFFAVRPEGSVSTLKIQRTERGDSAVYLCASSSQRELNNEQFFGPGTRLTVL.

The rearrangement links TRBV7-9 to TRBJ1-1. The CDR3 length is 15 residues. Germline assignment: CDR1 SEHNR and CDR2 FQNEAQ (reference sequence). This CDR3 is CASSLELGKNTEAFF.

The chain has TRBV15 and TRBJ2-1; the D call of TRBD2 rests on TCRdb alone, since no DNA is present to check it. CDR1 and CDR2 (germline): LNHNV, YYDKDF (reference sequence). There are 14 residues in the CDR3. CDR3 residues: CATSRDAGYNEQFF.

The chain recombines TRBV6-2 or TRBV6-3 with TRBJ2-1. Germline-derived CDR1 and CDR2 are MNHEY and SVGEGT. The CDR3 is 17 amino acids. The CDR3 spells CASSYSRSAENYNEQFF.

The chain links TRBV11-2 to TRBJ1-5; the D call of TRBD1 rests on TCRdb alone, since no DNA is present to check it. This CDR3 has 13 amino acids. Germline V gene data show CDR1 as SGHAT and CDR2 as FQNNGV. The chain's CDR3 is CASSSGRSQPQHF. Full variable domain (rest looked up from reference TRBV11-2 and TRBJ1-5): EAGVAQSPRYKIIEKRQSVAFWCNPISGHATLYWYQQILGQGPKLLIQFQNNGVVDDSQLPKDRFSAERLKGVDSTLKIQPAKLEDSAVYLCASSSGRSQPQHFGDGTRLSIL.

The rearrangement uses TRBV29-1 and TRBJ2-1; the D call from TCRdb, TRBD2, cannot be confirmed without DNA. The CDR3 covers 14 residues. The germline V gene has CDR1 SQVTM and CDR2 ANQGSEA. This CDR3 reads CSVARTSPYNEQFF.

The chain is built from TRBV21-1 and TRBJ2-1. TRBV21-1 is listed as a pseudogene. CDR3 length: 12 residues. The CDR3 loop reads CASSKAGDEQFF.

The chain has TRBV13 and TRBJ2-3. The CDR3 is 12 amino acids. The V gene's germline CDR1 is PRHDT and CDR2 FYEKMQ (reference sequence). The CDR3 reads CASSSHPDTQYF.

The CDR3 is CASSFGVAYEQYF. The gene calls are TRBV27 and TRBJ2-7. CDR3 size: 13 residues. Germline lookup yields CDR1 MNHEY and CDR2 SMNVEV (reference sequence).